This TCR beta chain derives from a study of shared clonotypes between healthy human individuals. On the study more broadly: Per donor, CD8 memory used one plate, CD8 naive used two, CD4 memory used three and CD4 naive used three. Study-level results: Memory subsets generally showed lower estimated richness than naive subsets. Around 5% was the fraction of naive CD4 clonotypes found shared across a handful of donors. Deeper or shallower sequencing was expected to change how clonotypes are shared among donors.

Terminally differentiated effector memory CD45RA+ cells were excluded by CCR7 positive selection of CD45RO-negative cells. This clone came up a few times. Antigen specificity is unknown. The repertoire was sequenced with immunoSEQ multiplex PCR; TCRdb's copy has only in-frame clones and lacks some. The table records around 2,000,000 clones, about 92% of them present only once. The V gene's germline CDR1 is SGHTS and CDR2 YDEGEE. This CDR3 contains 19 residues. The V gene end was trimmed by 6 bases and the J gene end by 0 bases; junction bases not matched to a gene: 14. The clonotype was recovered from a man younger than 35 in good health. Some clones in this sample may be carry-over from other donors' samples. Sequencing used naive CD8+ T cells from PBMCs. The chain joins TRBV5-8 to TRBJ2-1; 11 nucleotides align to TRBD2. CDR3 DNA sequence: TGTGCCAGCATACAGGGACTAGCGGACTTAGAAAGCTCCTACAATGAGCAGTTCTTC. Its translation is CASIQGLADLESSYNEQFF.